This TCR beta chain originates from a study of blood T cell repertoires in COVID-19. The wider study: The United States, Italy and Spain supplied acute and convalescent COVID-19 samples. In each case, the material was cDNA or gDNA derived from T cells, B-cell-depleted T cells, or PBMCs.

Method: immunoSEQ multiplex PCR; TCRdb's copy keeps in-frame clones and lacks some. The repertoire has under 250,000 clones, 86% of them found once; the top ten carry approximately 6%. The CDR3 is 14 residues long. V lost 2 bases and J lost 1, with 8 bases in between. The germline V gene has CDR1 SGHVS and CDR2 FNYEAQ. The sample holds one count of this clone. Enrollment of patients from Seattle took place during active infection, with longitudinal follow-up. The chain joins TRBV7-6 to TRBJ1-1, with D maybe TRBD1 (6 bases). The specimen sequenced was peripheral blood. This TCR derives from an elderly woman with COVID-19, enrolled during active disease. DNA for the CDR3: TGTGCCAGCAGCTTAAACAGGGCGAACACTGAAGCTTTCTTT. Residues: CASSLNRANTEAFF. Full variable domain (remainder filled in from reference TRBV7-6 and TRBJ1-1): GAGVSQSPRYKVTKRGQDVALRCDPISGHVSLYWYRQALGQGPEFLTYFNYEAQQDKSGLPNDRFSAERPEGSISTLTIQRTEQRDSAMYRCASSLNRANTEAFFGQGTRLTVV.